This TCR beta chain emerged from a study of T cell responses to AZD1222 COVID-19 vaccine. CDR3 length: 15 residues. V was pared by 4 bases and J by 2 bases, with 12 bases between. Germline values: CDR1 LGHDT, CDR2 YNNKEL (reference sequence). Overall study results and limits: As reported, nearly half of all spike-specific TCRs target variant regions that are unmutated. At baseline, seropositivity was found in only a handful of AZD1222 recipients.

A word on this clone: Antigen: not known.

Some clones are missing from TCRdb's copy, which holds only in-frame ones; the method was immunoSEQ multiplex PCR. There are 200,000 to 250,000 clones in the sample; around 94% occur only once, and approximately 1.5% lies in the top ten. The receptor's source is an adult who received the MenACWY meningococcal vaccine as a control. This chain joins TRBV3-1 (or the pseudogene TRBV3-2) and TRBJ1-5; D not resolved. The sample here was peripheral blood, taken 28 days after the second dose of the MenACWY control vaccine. The CDR3 sequence is CASSRVVCRNQPQHF. In DNA, the CDR3 is TGTGCCAGCAGCCGTGTCGTGTGCCGCAATCAGCCCCAGCATTTT.